Listed below are T cell receptor beta chains from one sample, sequenced in a study of CD8 T cells in ankylosing spondylitis. MiXCR was run by TCRdb on the 5' RACE reads, yielding one entry per CDR3 protein. The data show 36,000 or so distinct CDR3 sequences, 6% seen once. Sequenced material: blood, either unsorted or a sorted T cell fraction (not recorded which). The receptors derive from a male donor with ankylosing spondylitis or in good health (not recorded which). CDR3s include the opening cysteine and the closing phenylalanine or tryptophan. D genes are given only for firm matches. A clone size is listed for some rows: how often the clone was seen (once, few, many), or a class if it is expanded.

J,D,V,size,DNA,CDR3
TRBJ2-1,TRBD2,TRBV20-1,few,TGCAGTGCTACCGGCGGGAGCGAGGTAAATGAGCAGTTCTTC,CSATGGSEVNEQFF
TRBJ2-1,-,TRBV11-2,few,TGTGCCAGCTCGGACTTCCCTGGGGATAGCAATGAGCAGTTCTTC,CASSDFPGDSNEQFF
TRBJ2-3,-,TRBV15,many,TGTGCCACCAGCAGAGGGGGGACAGATACGCAGTATTTT,CATSRGGTDTQYF
TRBJ2-2,-,TRBV14,once,TGTGCCAGCAGCCCTGGGCTCAACTCCGGGGAGCTGTTTTTT,CASSPGLNSGELFF
TRBJ2-5,-,TRBV20-1,many,TGCAGTGCTAGAGATCCAACCATCCAAGAGACCCAGTACTTC,CSARDPTIQETQYF
TRBJ1-1,-,TRBV4-3,many,TGCGCCAGCAGCCAGCTTATAAGACGATCGGCTGAAGCTTTCTTT,CASSQLIRRSAEAFF
TRBJ2-3,TRBD1,TRBV7-9,many,TGTGCCAGCAGCCATCCGCGACAGGGATTAACAGATACGCAGTATTTT,CASSHPRQGLTDTQYF
TRBJ2-4,TRBD2,TRBV19,many,TGTGCCAGTAGAGATCCGGGAGGATACATTCAGTACTTC,CASRDPGGYIQYF
TRBJ2-6,-,TRBV24-1,many,TGTGCCACCAGTGATACCATCTCTGGGGCCAACGTCCTGACTTTC,CATSDTISGANVLTF
TRBJ2-1,TRBD2,TRBV2,many,TGTGCCAGCAGTGTGTCTAGCGGAAGGAGCTCCTACAATGAGCAGTTCTTC,CASSVSSGRSSYNEQFF
TRBJ1-1,-,TRBV5-1,many,TGCGCCAGCAGCAGGGCGGGGAACACTGAAGCTTTCTTT,CASSRAGNTEAFF
TRBJ1-5,-,TRBV15,many,TGTGCCACCAGCAGAGATAGGAATCAGCCCCAGCATTTT,CATSRDRNQPQHF
TRBJ1-3,-,TRBV20-1,many,TGCAGTGCCCCCAGGGAGCCCTCTGGAAACACCATATATTTT,CSAPREPSGNTIYF
TRBJ2-6,-,TRBV4-3,many,TGCGCCAGCAGCCAAGACGGTTACTACTCTGGGGCCAACGTCCTGACTTTC,CASSQDGYYSGANVLTF
TRBJ2-6,-,TRBV4-2,few,TGTGCCAGCAGCCAAGACTCATTCTCTGGGGCCAACGTCCTGACTTTC,CASSQDSFSGANVLTF
TRBJ2-5,TRBD2,TRBV9,many,TGTGCCAGCAGCGTAGGGGCCAGCGGGGGGGTCTCGGAGACCCAGTACTTC,CASSVGASGGVSETQYF
TRBJ1-1,-,TRBV4-2,many,TGTGCCAGCAGCCAAGAATTCGTAGGGCAGGGGCAATGGGCTTTCTTT,CASSQEFVGQGQWAFF
TRBJ2-3,TRBD1,TRBV29-1,many,TGCAGCGTCGTCTTCCCGGGACAGGGGACCACAGATACGCAGTATTTT,CSVVFPGQGTTDTQYF
TRBJ2-1,-,TRBV9,many,TGTGCCAGCAGGAGAGGGCAGGGGTCCGCCTATGAGCAGTTCTTC,CASRRGQGSAYEQFF
TRBJ2-3,-,TRBV7-9,many,TGTGCCAGCAGCCCTCCGGGGGTTAGCACAGATACGCAGTATTTT,CASSPPGVSTDTQYF
TRBJ1-1,-,TRBV28,many,TGTGCCAGCAGTGCCGTATGGGGGGGCGGAACTGAAGCTTTCTTT,CASSAVWGGGTEAFF
TRBJ2-1,TRBD2,TRBV7-2,-,TGTGCCAGCAGCTTAGCGGGACTAGCGGCCGAGCAGTTCTTC,CASSLAGLAAEQFF
TRBJ1-2,-,TRBV27,medium-sized,TGTGCCAGCAGTTCAACAGGCTGGTCCTTC,CASSSTGWSF
TRBJ2-7,TRBD1,TRBV6-2/TRBV6-3,many,TGTGCCAGCAGTTATGGGGACAGGGTCTACGAGCAGTACTTC,CASSYGDRVYEQYF
TRBJ2-1,-,TRBV24-1,many,TGTGCCACCAGTGCAAGTACCACCGCAAATGAGCAGTTCTTC,CATSASTTANEQFF
TRBJ1-1,-,TRBV28,many,TGTGCCAGCATAGGAGGATATAAGAACACTGAAGCTTTCTTT,CASIGGYKNTEAFF
TRBJ2-5,-,TRBV5-1,-,TGCGCCAGCAGCTTGTCCCTAGGACCAAAGACCCAGTACTTC,CASSLSLGPKTQYF
TRBJ1-5,TRBD1,TRBV7-2,-,TGTGCCAGCAGCGACAGGGGAGCGGGAAATCAGCCCCAGCATTTT,CASSDRGAGNQPQHF
TRBJ2-5,-,TRBV21-1,many,TGTGCCAGCAGCAAAGCGCTCTCTTCCACGACTGGCGAGACCCAGTACTTC,CASSKALSSTTGETQYF
TRBJ1-1,-,TRBV10-3,many,TGTGCCATCAGTGAGGGGGGGAACACTGAAGCTTTCTTT,CAISEGGNTEAFF
TRBJ1-1,-,TRBV24-1,many,TGTGCCACCAGTGAAGGGGAGTACACTGAAGCTTTCTTT,CATSEGEYTEAFF
TRBJ1-2,-,TRBV5-1,many,TGCGCCAGCAGCTTGATTCCAGACAACTTCTATGGCTACACCTTC,CASSLIPDNFYGYTF
TRBJ1-1,-,TRBV12-3/TRBV12-4,many,TGTGCCAGCAGCCAAAAGGCAGGCCTGGGCGCTTTCTTT,CASSQKAGLGAFF
TRBJ2-1,-,TRBV5-1,many,TGCGCCAGCAGCTTGGAGGCGACCGGCGCTCGGTACAATGAGCAGTTCTTC,CASSLEATGARYNEQFF
TRBJ2-7,-,TRBV20-1,many,TGCAGTGCGAGGGGGAGCCCAGGGGACGAGCAGTACTTC,CSARGSPGDEQYF
TRBJ1-1,-,TRBV29-1,many,TGCACCAACCGCGGGCGGGGGACTGAAGCTTTCTTT,CTNRGRGTEAFF
TRBJ2-2,TRBD1,TRBV20-1,many,TGCAGTGCTAGCAGGACAGGGAGACCCGGGGAGCTGTTTTTT,CSASRTGRPGELFF
TRBJ1-1,TRBD1,TRBV5-1,many,TGCGCCAGCAGCTTGGGCGACAGGGTGAAGACTGAAGCTTTCTTT,CASSLGDRVKTEAFF